This T cell receptor (beta chain) came from a study of cytomegalovirus exposure and HLA in healthy donors. The PCR contained 60 Vbeta and 13 Jbeta primers. The data were produced by immunoSEQ multiplex PCR, yet TCRdb's version contains in-frame clones alone and is incomplete. The repertoire holds tens of thousands of clones, with 85% to 90% as singletons. Those who donated were healthy bone marrow donors. CDR3 size: 15 residues. Trimming removed 0 bases at V and 1 base at J, with 8 bases between. The germline V gene has CDR1 SGDLS and CDR2 YYNGEE. The chain is built from TRBV9 and TRBJ2-1, with D uncertain. The sequence derives from a female donor in good health and CMV-seronegative. Sequencing was done on a sample of PBMCs. The CDR3 DNA is TGTGCCAGCAGCGTAGAGAGGTGGTCCTACAATGAGCAGTTCTTC. Translation gives CASSVERWSYNEQFF.